This TCR beta chain is from a study of regulatory T cells in long-lasting Graves disease. Study findings and constraints: With persistent disease, TRBV28, TRBJ1-2 and TRBJ2-5 were the favored segments. Limited samples may have lowered accuracy.

This clonotype was found many times. The target antigen is unknown. With iRepertoire HTBI primers and Arm-PCR of CDR3 regions, TCR beta libraries were built. Each CDR3 protein is one row after TCRdb ran MiXCR on the multiplex PCR reads. Counted here are under 300,000 distinct CDR3 sequences, around 20% occurring once; the ten biggest clones make up 14%. Germline V gives CDR1 SNHLY, CDR2 FYNNEI. V gave up 5 bases and J gave up 4 bases; unmatched junction bases: 4. The CDR3 loop spans 13 amino acids. Time point denoted: newly diagnosed GD, antithyroid drugs for less than 3 months. Extracted PBMC RNA gave rise to the TCR library. Patients came through an endocrinology department, and that department was in Xi'an, China. Into tubes containing EDTA, nine milliliters of peripheral blood were drawn.

The starting material was peripheral blood mononuclear cells (PBMCs), obtained at new diagnosis, from a patient treated with antithyroid drugs. The chain is built from TRBV2 and TRBJ1-1, with 7 bases fitting TRBD1. The clonotype was recovered from a female donor with Graves disease. The CDR3 here is CASSYGTVTEAFF. The CDR3 DNA is TGTGCCAGCAGTTACGGGACAGTCACTGAAGCTTTCTTT.